The clone carrying this T cell receptor beta chain has more than one count but fewer than ten. Antigen specificity is unknown. The sample is drawn from a study of cytomegalovirus exposure and HLA in healthy donors. Study-wide context: Roughly 80% of some 390 genotyped donors fell in the Caucasian-associated ancestry cluster.

Findings and caveats of the study: One later analysis reportedly identified an Asian-associated ancestry cluster that showed fewer N-insertions than the approximately 600-donor mean. Later analysis suggested most CMV-associated TCR beta chains were HLA-restricted. Researchers counted 164 TCR beta chains as cytomegalovirus-associated.

Primers: 60 Vbeta forward and 13 Jbeta reverse. Sequencing used immunoSEQ multiplex PCR; TCRdb keeps in-frame clones, though not all of them. The sample has 200,000 to 250,000 clones, 82% seen once. With 4 bases removed from V and 2 bases from J, the gap between germline ends came to 14 bases. Germline assignment: CDR1 SGHAT and CDR2 FQDESV (reference sequence). The CDR3 has 15 residues. Material for sequencing was PBMCs. The genes are TRBV11-1 and TRBJ2-5; a weak D match, TRBD2 (5 bases). The sequence was collected from a woman in her thirties or forties in good health and CMV-seropositive. As DNA, the CDR3 is TGTGCCAGCAGCTACCCTAGTGGGGAGCAAGAGACCCAGTACTTC. Translation: CASSYPSGEQETQYF. Based on the CDR3 plus reference TRBV11-1 and TRBJ2-5, the full variable domain is EAEVAQSPRYKITEKSQAVAFWCDPISGHATLYWYRQILGQGPELLVQFQDESVVDDSQLPKDRFSAERLKGVDSTLKIQPAELGDSAMYLCASSYPSGEQETQYFGPGTRLLVL.